This T cell receptor beta chain was sequenced for a study of blood T cell repertoires in COVID-19. Enrollees, about 18 to 95 years old, lived in 24 US areas. Clones were sequenced by immunoSEQ multiplex PCR, and TCRdb holds only the in-frame ones, with some missing. Of a few hundred thousand clones in the sample, 88% were seen once. The germline V gene encodes CDR1 LNHNV and CDR2 YYDKDF (reference sequence). This CDR3 is 17 amino acids long. The V segment lost 3 bases and the J segment 3 bases; nucleotides outside the gene matches: 9. The sequence came from a woman aged 18-30 years who had been exposed to COVID-19. The sample consisted of PBMCs or T cells enriched from blood (not recorded which). This chain uses TRBV15 with TRBJ1-3; TRBD1 matches 9 bases. DNA for the CDR3: TGTGCCACCAGCAGCTTCCCACAGGGGGCGAGTGGAAACACCATATATTTT. Translated, it gives CATSSFPQGASGNTIYF.